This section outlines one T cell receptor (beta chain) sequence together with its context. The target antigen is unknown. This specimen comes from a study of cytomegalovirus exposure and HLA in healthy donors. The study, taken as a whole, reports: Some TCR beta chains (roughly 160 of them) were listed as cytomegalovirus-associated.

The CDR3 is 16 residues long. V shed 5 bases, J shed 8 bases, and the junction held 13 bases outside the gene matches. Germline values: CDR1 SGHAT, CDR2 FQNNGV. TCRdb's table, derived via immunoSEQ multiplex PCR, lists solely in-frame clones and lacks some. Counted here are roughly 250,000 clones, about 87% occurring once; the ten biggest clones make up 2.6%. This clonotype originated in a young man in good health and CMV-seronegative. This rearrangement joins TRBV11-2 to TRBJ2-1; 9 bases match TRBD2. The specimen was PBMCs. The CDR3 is CASSPLSSGRGDEQFF. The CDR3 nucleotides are TGTGCCAGCAGCCCTTTAAGTAGCGGGAGAGGCGATGAGCAGTTCTTC.